The T cell receptor (beta chain) described here comes from a study of T-cell reconstitution after alpha-beta-depleted transplantation in children. The V and J ends lost 2 bases and 5 bases respectively, with 7 bases between them. The CDR3 sequence is 13 residues long. The germline V gene encodes CDR1 LGHDT and CDR2 YNNKEL (reference sequence). Preparation of the TCRbeta library involved a method that used unique molecular identifiers. Using its own MiXCR run on the PCR reads, TCRdb lists one record per CDR3 protein. The sample records approximately 220,000 distinct CDR3 sequences, approximately 17% being singletons. This clonotype came up a few times.

This chain connects TRBV3-1 to TRBJ2-1; D gene ambiguous. The origin of this receptor is a male patient between 2 and 10 years old who had a stem cell transplant for acute lymphoblastic leukemia, so the T cells may come from the graft donor. Sequencing used PBMCs, mostly from graft donor cells, obtained 360 days after TCRalphabeta/CD19-depleted stem cell transplant. The DNA of the CDR3 is TGTGCCAGCAGCCAAAGACAAGACAATGAGCAGTTCTTC. Its translation: CASSQRQDNEQFF.